A single sample is the source of the 3 T cell receptor beta chains below, sequenced in a study of response to subunit inactivated influenza vaccine. MiXCR was run by TCRdb on the RT-PCR reads, yielding one entry per CDR3 protein. Among some 850,000 distinct CDR3 sequences listed, about 18% were seen once. The sample was PBMCs from blood, taken less than 6 days after vaccination. The receptors stem from a man over 45 who received an inactivated influenza vaccine.

This clonotype appeared many times. The chain links TRBV7-2 to TRBJ2-7; 7 bases line up with TRBD2. This CDR3 is built from 14 residues. The J segment lost 4 bases and the V segment lost 1 base, leaving 4 bases of the junction unmatched. Germline-derived CDR1 and CDR2 are SGHTA and FQGNSA. The CDR3 sequence: CASSLGLAVYEQYF. The CDR3 DNA is TGTGCCAGCAGCTTAGGGCTAGCGGTTTACGAGCAGTACTTC.

A few counts support this clonotype. The V and J genes are TRBV7-2 and TRBJ2-1; D not resolved. Germline V lookup: CDR1 SGHTA, CDR2 FQGNSA. The CDR3 is 15 amino acids. Trimming cost V 1 base and J 0 bases, with 7 bases left between them. For the CDR3, the DNA is TGTGCCAGCAGCTTAGATGCCACCTCCTACAATGAGCAGTTCTTC. It specifies CASSLDATSYNEQFF.

This chain joins TRBV3-1 and TRBJ2-7; D might be TRBD1 or TRBD2, each matching 5 bases. Germline loops: CDR1 LGHDT, CDR2 YNNKEL (reference sequence). This CDR3 region has 15 residues. Trimming took 3 bases from V and 2 from J, leaving 14 bases between them. In DNA, the CDR3 is TGTGCCAGCAGCCACAGGGACGTAAGAACCTACGAGCAGTACTTC. This encodes CASSHRDVRTYEQYF.